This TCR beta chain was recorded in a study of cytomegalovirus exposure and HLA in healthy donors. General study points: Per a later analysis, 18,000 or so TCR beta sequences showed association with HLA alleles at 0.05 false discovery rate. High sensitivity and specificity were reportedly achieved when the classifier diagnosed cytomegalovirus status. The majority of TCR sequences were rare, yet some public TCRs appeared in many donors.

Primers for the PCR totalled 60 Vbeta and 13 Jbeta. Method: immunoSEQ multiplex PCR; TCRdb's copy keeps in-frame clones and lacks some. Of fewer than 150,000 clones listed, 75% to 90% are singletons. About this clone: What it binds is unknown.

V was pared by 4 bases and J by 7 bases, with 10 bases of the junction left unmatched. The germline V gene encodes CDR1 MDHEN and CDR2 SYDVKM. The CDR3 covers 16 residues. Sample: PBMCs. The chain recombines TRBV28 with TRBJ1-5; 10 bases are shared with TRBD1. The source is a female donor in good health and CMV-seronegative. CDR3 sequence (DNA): TGTGCCAGCAGTTCGACAGGGGGCGTTGTGTGGCAGCCCCAGCATTTT. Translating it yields CASSSTGGVVWQPQHF.